This T cell receptor (beta chain) was found in a study of beta chain features in type 1 diabetes. At the level of the study: In age, gender and cell yields, patients were similar to healthy donors. Sorted cells numbering 107,917,701 were examined across all samples.

Expressed TCRB transcripts were sequenced, since all the RNA that had been isolated was reverse transcribed. Clones were read by immunoSEQ multiplex PCR, and TCRdb kept only the in-frame ones, dropping some. The data contain around 170,000 clones, 7.5% to 9.5% of them singletons. CDR1 is SEHNR, CDR2 FQNEAQ, per germline (reference sequence). This CDR3 is 15 amino acids long. Trimming cost V 2 bases and J 1 base, with 6 bases left between them. A heparinised blood draw that averaged approximately 120 mL was obtained once from each donor. Based on CD45RO/CCR7/CD25/CD127/CD95/CD27, CD4+ regulatory, stem cell-like memory, naive and central memory cells were sorted.

The receptor was derived from a woman under 30 in good health. Input material: central memory CD4+ T cells from blood. The rearrangement joins TRBV7-9 to TRBJ2-6, with no clear D. CDR3 region: CASSLSRSGANVLTF. The CDR3 DNA is TGTGCCAGCAGCTTATCCAGGTCTGGGGCCAACGTCCTGACTTTC.